Reported below is one T cell receptor beta chain. Using immunoSEQ multiplex PCR, the repertoire was profiled, and TCRdb retains in-frame clones only, with some absent. The repertoire holds over 15,000 clones, with about 90% as singletons. The CDR3 is made up of 15 amino acids. CDR1 is SGHRS and CDR2 is YFSETQ in the germline V gene. Trimming removed 4 bases from V and 2 bases from J; junction bases left unmatched: 7. This sample was taken from a study of T cell changes during pregnancy in multiple sclerosis. The TCR sequence derives from a female donor in good health, enrolled as a control in a pregnancy study. V gene TRBV5-1 combines with J gene TRBJ2-7; 9 nucleotides align to TRBD1. Sequenced here: CD8+ T cells from peripheral blood mononuclear cells, sampled after pregnancy. The CDR3 region is CASSSRTGVTYEQYF. Here the CDR3 DNA reads TGCGCCAGCAGCAGCAGGACAGGGGTTACCTACGAGCAGTACTTC.